Listed below are T cell receptor beta chains from one sample, sequenced in a study of T cells in Graves' hyperthyroidism and ophthalmopathy. Via MiXCR, TCRdb re-called the multiplex PCR reads, giving one row per CDR3 protein. The sample has 490,000 or so distinct CDR3 sequences, approximately 23% seen once; the top ten hold 49%. The sequenced sample was blood. The receptors were gathered from a woman between 65 and 79 years old with Graves' ophthalmopathy. The CDR3 runs from the conserved cysteine through the conserved F or W.

v_gene,CDR3aa
TRBV20-1,CSATEGVNTEAFF
TRBV10-3,CAISPGPNTEAFF
TRBV20-1,CSARESVGEKLFF
TRBV12-3/TRBV12-4,CASSSGSGNPPRAYEQFF
TRBV11-3,CASSLAGELFF
TRBV15,CATSRVRPLRGEQFF
TRBV19,CASSSGTADNSPLHF
TRBV20-1,CSANMDVGNTIYF
TRBV10-1,CASSDSGRAGLQYF
TRBV12-3/TRBV12-4,CASRPGGNQPQHF
TRBV7-8,CASSSRGGQGNYGYTF
TRBV2,CASSKEVARGSHQPQHF
TRBV28,CASSPVTGHNNEQFF
TRBV28,CASSLFPGGPTGELFF
TRBV2,CASSEALRLAGVYEQYF
TRBV6-1,CASSVQGAQSNQPQHF
TRBV7-9,CASSLGGQVNQPQHF
TRBV6-2/TRBV6-3,CASSYSSFGTEAFF
TRBV11-2,CASSHPLSGRTDTQYF
TRBV7-2,CASSLAVGYNEQFF
TRBV7-6,CASSLSGTGTSANTQYF
TRBV11-2,CASSAGHGTEAFF
TRBV19,CASSKVAGGESYEQYF
TRBV11-1,CASSFYGANVLTF
TRBV5-1,CASSLGIGAYEQYF
TRBV20-1,CSARDPGLAAYEQYF
TRBV12-5,CASGSFPQVQQPQHF
TRBV6-1,CASSESLGVKAFF
TRBV6-2/TRBV6-3,CASSYSQENSPLHF
TRBV11-2,CASSLLLAGGETQYF
TRBV15,CATSRGGGTGGYEQYF
TRBV2,CASSEAWVTQYF
TRBV11-2,CASSTQRLKNSYEQYF
TRBV11-2,CASSSLAGSNTGELFF
TRBV6-1,CASSKGTGGFEKLFF